This T cell receptor beta chain was sequenced during a study of T-cell reconstitution after alpha-beta-depleted transplantation in children. This clonotype came up a few times. Unique molecular identifiers were used in preparing the TCRbeta library. One entry per CDR3 protein results from TCRdb running MiXCR on the PCR reads. Of approximately 510,000 distinct CDR3 sequences in the sample, around 19% were seen once. The sample in question was PBMCs from the stem cell graft donor, obtained from the stem cell graft. The receptor's source is a human donor who donated a stem cell graft to a child with acute lymphoblastic leukemia.

The CDR3 DNA reads as TGTGCCAGCAGCCCAAGGTTGGGGACAAAGGACAATGAGCAGTTCTTC. It specifies CASSPRLGTKDNEQFF. The gene calls are TRBV28 and TRBJ2-1; D is perhaps TRBD1 (6 bases). V was trimmed by 6 bases and J by 5 bases, leaving 20 bases between them. The length of the CDR3 is 16 residues. The germline CDR1 and CDR2 sequences are MDHEN and SYDVKM.